Following are 11 T cell receptor beta chains from one sample sequenced in a study of CD8 T cells in ankylosing spondylitis. TCRdb fed the 5' RACE reads into MiXCR, producing one record per CDR3 protein. This table has about 360,000 distinct CDR3 sequences, 20% appearing once. The sequenced sample was blood, either unsorted or a sorted T cell fraction (not recorded which). These receptors were collected from a male donor with ankylosing spondylitis or in good health (not recorded which).

This clonotype was seen a handful of times. Written as DNA, the CDR3 is TGCGCCAGCAGCTTGGCAGGGAGGAAGCAGTACTTC. This encodes CASSLAGRKQYF. V is TRBV5-1 and J is TRBJ2-7; TRBD2 might be the D (6 bases). This CDR3 is 12 amino acids long. V dropped 0 bases and J dropped 8 bases, with 9 bases sitting between them. Germline V gene data show CDR1 as SGHRS and CDR2 as YFSETQ.

This clonotype was seen at least ten times. The genes are TRBV12-3 or TRBV12-4 and TRBJ2-5; 7 nucleotides align to TRBD1. CDR3 size: 14 residues. With V trimmed by 5 bases and J by 1 base, 4 bases remained unmatched. The CDR3 DNA sequence: TGTGCCAGCAGTAGGACAGGACCCCAAGAGACCCAGTACTTC. Encoded protein: CASSRTGPQETQYF.

The CDR3 coding sequence is TGTGCCAGCAGTTTAACGGCAGGGGACAGCACAGATACGCAGTATTTT. Translated, it gives CASSLTAGDSTDTQYF. J is TRBJ2-3 and V is TRBV27; tentative D call: TRBD1 (6 bases). The CDR3 runs to 16 residues. Germline lookup yields CDR1 MNHEY and CDR2 SMNVEV (reference sequence). The V gene lost 2 bases and the J gene lost 0 bases, with 12 bases spanning the gap.

In this sample, this clonotype turned up many times. The chain employs TRBV5-8 and TRBJ2-1; D gene unclear. Trimming pared 2 bases from V and 10 bases from J, leaving 10 bases between. CDR1 and CDR2 (germline): SGHTS, YDEGEE. The CDR3 spans 12 residues. Written as DNA, the CDR3 is TGTGCCAGCAGCTTTAATCGCCGGGAGCAGTTCTTC. As protein: CASSFNRREQFF.

The gene calls are TRBV12-3 or TRBV12-4 and TRBJ2-7; TRBD1 matches 8 bases. V lost 5 bases and J lost 6; bases outside the gene matches: 9. The CDR3 has 14 amino acids. The CDR3 region has the DNA TGTGCCAGCAGTCGGACAGGGTCCCTGGGCGAGCAGTACTTC. Amino acid sequence: CASSRTGSLGEQYF.

The V and J genes are TRBV5-1 and TRBJ2-2; 7 bases fit TRBD2. CDR1 and CDR2 from the germline V gene are SGHRS and YFSETQ. Trimming took 1 base from V and 1 from J; bases not matched to a gene: 1. The CDR3 covers 15 residues. In DNA form, the CDR3 reads TGCGCCAGCAGCTTGACGGGGGGGAACACCGGGGAGCTGTTTTTT. It is translated as CASSLTGGNTGELFF.

This chain joins TRBV3-1 and TRBJ2-3; D might be TRBD2 (5 bases). Between the trimmed V and J ends, which lost 8 bases and 2 bases, there was a span of 17 bases. The CDR3 covers 15 residues. Germline assignment: CDR1 LGHDT and CDR2 YNNKEL (reference sequence). The CDR3 DNA sequence: TGTGCCAGCGCCAGCCCACTCGGGAACACAGATACGCAGTATTTT. Its translation: CASASPLGNTDTQYF.

CDR3 coding DNA: TGTGCCAGCAGGACTAGCGGGGGGATGCGCACAGATACGCAGTATTTT. Residues: CASRTSGGMRTDTQYF. This sequence joins TRBV12-3 or TRBV12-4 and TRBJ2-3; 13 positions agree with TRBD2. V trimming: 6 bases; J trimming: 1 base; junction bases outside the gene matches: 4. The length of the CDR3 is 16 residues.

J is TRBJ2-7 and V is TRBV4-2, with D maybe TRBD2 (5 bases). CDR1 is LGHNA and CDR2 is YNFKEQ in the germline V gene. The V gene lost 0 bases and the J gene lost 2 bases, with 14 bases spanning the gap. The CDR3 consists of 16 residues. Written as DNA, the CDR3 is TGTGCCAGCAGCCAAGATCGGACTTCCCCAACCTACGAGCAGTACTTC. Protein: CASSQDRTSPTYEQYF.

This clonotype was observed many times. The chain couples TRBV10-2 to TRBJ2-3; 7 nucleotides match TRBD2. The CDR3 length is 14 residues. Germline V gene lookup returns CDR1 WSHSY and CDR2 SAAADI. V gave up 8 bases and J gave up 2 bases; unmatched junction bases: 7. CDR3 residues: CASSLGGTTDTQYF. CDR3 sequence (DNA): TGCGCCAGCTCCCTGGGAGGGACCACAGATACGCAGTATTTT.

This clonotype was counted many times. This chain uses TRBV10-3 with TRBJ2-7; 9 nucleotides align to TRBD1. The CDR3 spans 16 residues. CDR1 and CDR2 from the germline V gene are ENHRY and SYGVKD. J gave up 3 bases and V 3 bases, and 9 bases lay outside the gene matches. For the CDR3, the DNA is TGTGCCATCAGTGAAGTGTCGGGACAGGGTGGCTACGAGCAGTACTTC. It encodes CAISEVSGQGGYEQYF.